This TCR beta chain was obtained from a study of OX40 agonist ivuxolimab in advanced cancers. Study context: A mean age of approximately 58 years, range roughly 20 to 79, was recorded, and around 85% were male. The study reported partial responses in three patients: one hepatocellular carcinoma, two cutaneous melanoma. Study findings and constraints: Certain nonresponders likewise exhibited a low normalized T-cell clonal expansion. CD8+ T cells showed, on average, more clonal expansion than CD4+ cells.

As concerns this clone: The target antigen is unknown.

Assay used: immunoSEQ multiplex PCR; TCRdb lists only in-frame clones, some missing. Among 66,000 or so clones listed, about 85% were seen once. Germline CDR1 SGHTA, CDR2 FQGNSA. Trimming at V came to 5 bases and at J to 3 bases, leaving 5 bases not matched to a gene. The CDR3 is 15 residues long. This chain connects TRBV7-2 to TRBJ2-1; TRBD1 matches 9 bases. This receptor was obtained from an adult with an advanced solid tumor such as melanoma, head and neck, liver or kidney cancer. The material sequenced was CD4+ or CD8+ T cells sorted from blood, taken in a trial of the OX40 agonist ivuxolimab. The CDR3 DNA follows: TGTGCCAGCAGCAACCGGGACAGGGACTACAATGAGCAGTTCTTC. Encoded protein: CASSNRDRDYNEQFF.